One sample yielded the 10 T cell receptor beta chains listed below, sequenced in a study of blood T cells in healthy people across ages. With a J-beta primer mix and a sample-barcoded 5' primer, a second PCR ran about 7 to 12 cycles. TCRdb recomputed calls from the 5' RACE reads with MiXCR, one row per CDR3 protein. This sample has about 570,000 distinct CDR3 sequences, with 27% found just once. The specimen sequenced was blood. The receptor source for this set is a woman aged 65 to 85 in good health.

The chain employs TRBV6-5 and TRBJ2-5, with a weak D call TRBD2 (5 bases). The CDR3 is 15 residues long. The ends were cut back, 0 bases at V and 5 bases at J, with 13 bases in the middle. Germline V gives CDR1 MNHEY, CDR2 SVGAGI. CDR3 loop: CASSYSGPSTETQYF. CDR3 sequence (DNA): TGTGCCAGCAGTTACTCAGGACCTAGCACGGAGACCCAGTACTTC.

The genes are TRBV18 and TRBJ1-2; D not resolved. Trimming removed 9 bases from V and 0 bases from J, with 20 bases in between. CDR1 is KGHSH and CDR2 is LQKENI in the germline V gene. The CDR3 is made up of 16 amino acids. This CDR3 is CASLPREMRSNYGYTF. CDR3 nucleotide sequence: TGTGCCAGTCTTCCAAGGGAGATGAGATCTAACTATGGCTACACCTTC.

V and J are TRBV4-1 and TRBJ2-7, with no clear D. From germline, CDR1 is MGHRA and CDR2 YSYEKL. The V end lost 0 bases, the J end lost 6 bases, and 12 bases lay between the germline ends. The CDR3 length is 14 residues. The CDR3 spells CASSQDYGFPEQYF. The DNA for the CDR3 is TGCGCCAGCAGCCAAGATTACGGGTTTCCCGAGCAGTACTTC.

J is TRBJ1-4 and V is TRBV29-1; D remains unclear. The CDR3 has 13 amino acids. Germline loops: CDR1 SQVTM, CDR2 ANQGSEA. CDR3 in DNA: TGCGTCAGTACGGGCGCCGGTAATGAAAAACTGTTTTTT. It yields the protein CVSTGAGNEKLFF.

The rearrangement joins TRBV6-2 or TRBV6-3 to TRBJ1-1; 8 bases are a match to TRBD1. The CDR3 is made up of 14 amino acids. The germline V gene encodes CDR1 MNHEY and CDR2 SVGEGT. Trimming cost V 6 bases and J 4 bases; bases outside gene matches: 7. The CDR3 coding sequence is TGTGCCAGCAGATACAGGGGGGAATCCACTGAAGCTTTCTTT. This sequence encodes CASRYRGESTEAFF.

CDR3 bases: TGTGCCAGCAGGCCAGAAGCAGTGAACACTGAAGCTTTCTTT. Its translation is CASRPEAVNTEAFF. The chain carries TRBV6-5 and TRBJ1-1; D unclear. CDR3 length: 14 residues. Per the germline V gene, CDR1 is MNHEY and CDR2 is SVGAGI. Trimming took 6 bases from V and 0 from J, leaving 11 bases between them.

The chain has TRBV6-5 and TRBJ1-4; 7 bases align to TRBD1. The ends lost 2 bases at V and 0 bases at J; junction bases unmatched: 6. The germline CDR1 and CDR2 sequences are MNHEY and SVGAGI. This CDR3 spans 17 amino acids. DNA of the CDR3: TGTGCCAGCAGTTACCGGGACAGATCCGCAACTAATGAAAAACTGTTTTTT. Residues: CASSYRDRSATNEKLFF.

Only a few counts were recorded for this clonotype. The chain has TRBV20-1 and TRBJ2-7; 10 bases line up with TRBD1. Germline V gene sequence: CDR1 DFQATT, CDR2 SNEGSKA (reference sequence). The CDR3 runs to 15 residues. J gave up 9 bases and V 3 bases, and 14 bases lay outside the gene matches. DNA of the CDR3: TGCAGTGCTAGTATCTCCGTGGACAGGGGGAGTGTGCAGTACTTC. This translates into CSASISVDRGSVQYF.

The chain carries TRBV24-1 and TRBJ1-2; TRBD1 matches 12 bases. The CDR3 length is 16 residues. Germline CDR1 and CDR2: KGHDR and SFDVKD. Trimming removed 2 bases from V and 5 bases from J; junction bases left unmatched: 5. CDR3 nucleotide sequence: TGTGCCACCAGTGATTCCCTGGGACAGGGGGCTTATGGCTACACCTTC. Protein: CATSDSLGQGAYGYTF.

The chain combines TRBV7-9 with TRBJ2-5; D perhaps matches TRBD1 (6 bases). Germline values: CDR1 SEHNR, CDR2 FQNEAQ (reference sequence). The length of the CDR3 is 14 residues. The ends were cut back, 8 bases at V and 0 bases at J, with 13 bases in the middle. CDR3 sequence (DNA): TGTGCCAGCTTAATACAGGGATACCAAGAGACCCAGTACTTC. This encodes CASLIQGYQETQYF. The variable domain in full, completed from reference TRBV7-9 and TRBJ2-5, reads DTGVSQNPRHKITKRGQNVTFRCDPISEHNRLYWYRQTLGQGPEFLTYFQNEAQLEKSRLLSDRFSAERPKGSFSTLEIQRTEQGDSAMYLCASLIQGYQETQYFGPGTRLLVL.